Listed here is a single T cell receptor (beta chain). Its antigen is not identified. The PCR ran on 60 Vbeta and 13 Jbeta primers. Here immunoSEQ multiplex PCR was the method, and the copy in TCRdb shows in-frame clones only, minus some. The sample shows about 94,000 clones, around two thirds of them seen only once. The data belong to a study of cytomegalovirus exposure and HLA in healthy donors. Background on the study: The roughly 100 million unique TCR beta sequences, from about 179 million T cells, were found by an earlier analysis.

Study-wide results and caveats: Relative to equally common others, HLA-associated TCR beta chains showed greater clonal expansion in a later analysis.

The CDR3 runs to 16 residues. CDR1 and CDR2 (germline): KGHSH, LQKENI. With 3 bases removed from V and 4 bases from J, the gap between germline ends came to 13 bases. Specimen: PBMCs. This receptor was identified in a man younger than 45 in good health and CMV-seronegative. The gene calls are TRBV18 and TRBJ2-6; D is unresolved. CDR3 region: CASSPQLNLGANVLTF. CDR3 coding DNA: TGTGCCAGCTCACCTCAACTAAACCTCGGGGCCAACGTCCTGACTTTC. The variable domain in full, with the rest retrieved from reference TRBV18 and TRBJ2-6, is NAGVMQNPRHLVRRRGQEARLRCSPMKGHSHVYWYRQLPEEGLKFMVYLQKENIIDESGMPKERFSAEFPKEGPSILRIQQVVRGDSAAYFCASSPQLNLGANVLTFGAGSRLTVL.